This T cell receptor beta chain was recorded in a study of blood T cell repertoires in COVID-19. The wider study: Researchers got acute and convalescent COVID-19 samples from the United States, Italy and Spain. PBMCs, B-cell-depleted T cells, or T cells were the source of the cDNA or gDNA that made up the material.

In the original workflow: Amplified reference gene primers provided the basis for estimating nucleated cell counts. The assay was immunoSEQ multiplex PCR, and TCRdb's table has in-frame clones only and misses some. Clone size and V and J calls were adopted from that table, with D and trimming inferred from the DNA. The table records about 190,000 clones, about 86% of them present only once. The germline V and J ends were trimmed by 5 bases and 7 bases, with 8 bases remaining between them. The CDR3 consists of 11 residues. Germline loops: CDR1 MDHEN, CDR2 SYDVKM. The receptor's source is a man aged 25-45 years with active or convalescent COVID-19. The sequencing input was peripheral blood. V gene TRBV28 combines with J gene TRBJ2-5; D not resolved. CDR3 in DNA: TGTGCCAGCAGTGCCCTAGGGACCCAGTACTTC. This encodes CASSALGTQYF. The full variable domain, in which reference TRBV28 and TRBJ2-5 provide the parts outside the CDR3, is DVKVTQSSRYLVKRTGEKVFLECVQDMDHENMFWYRQDPGLGLRLIYFSYDVKMKEKGDIPEGYSVSREKKERFSLILESASTNQTSMYLCASSALGTQYFGPGTRLLVL.